These 15 T cell receptor beta chains originate from one sample sequenced in a study of blood T cell repertoires in COVID-19. The data were produced by immunoSEQ multiplex PCR, yet TCRdb's version contains in-frame clones alone and is incomplete. This sample has 450,000 or so clones; 85% to 90% occur once, and the top ten carry 0.8% to 1%. The material sequenced was peripheral blood. Source of these receptors: a man aged 18 to 29 with COVID-19, enrolled during active disease.

This clone was counted only a few times. This rearrangement joins TRBV5-1 to TRBJ2-5; TRBD2 might be the D (6 bases). Germline CDR1 is SGHRS and CDR2 is YFSETQ. Deletions cut 0 bases from V and 1 base from J, with 13 bases between. This CDR3 contains 16 residues. CDR3 in DNA: TGCGCCAGCAGCTTGGGTGGCGGGGCGGTCCAAGAGACCCAGTACTTC. Translated, it gives CASSLGGGAVQETQYF. The full variable domain, in which reference TRBV5-1 and TRBJ2-5 provide the parts outside the CDR3, is KAGVTQTPRYLIKTRGQQVTLSCSPISGHRSVSWYQQTPGQGLQFLFEYFSETQRNKGNFPGRFSGRQFSNSRSEMNVSTLELGDSALYLCASSLGGGAVQETQYFGPGTRLLVL.

The J gene is TRBJ2-2, the V gene TRBV5-8, with 11 positions matching TRBD2. Germline loops: CDR1 SGHTS, CDR2 YDEGEE. There are 19 residues in the CDR3. V was pared by 4 bases and J by 4 bases, with 15 bases of the junction left unmatched. The CDR3 here is CASSHGLLAGGRGTGELFF. CDR3 DNA: TGTGCCAGCAGCCACGGCCTTCTAGCGGGAGGCCGGGGCACCGGGGAGCTGTTTTTT.

The rearrangement links TRBV29-1 to TRBJ2-5; TRBD2 matches 9 bases. There are 15 residues in the CDR3. Per the germline V gene, CDR1 is SQVTM and CDR2 is ANQGSEA. The V and J ends lost 4 bases and 4 bases, in that order; junction bases with no gene match: 10. The CDR3 reads CSVAGGGAYGETQYF. The DNA for the CDR3 is TGCAGCGTTGCTGGCGGGGGGGCCTACGGAGAGACCCAGTACTTC.

The V gene is TRBV3-1 (or the pseudogene TRBV3-2), the J gene TRBJ2-1; 9 positions match TRBD2. V lost 6 bases to trimming and J lost 0 bases; unmatched junction nucleotides: 3. Germline-derived CDR1 and CDR2 are LGHDT and YNNKEL (reference sequence). CDR3 length equals 15 residues. Here the CDR3 reads CASSLSGSSYNEQFF. CDR3 in DNA: TGTGCCAGCAGTCTTAGCGGGAGCTCCTACAATGAGCAGTTCTTC.

This clone occurred once. The chain links TRBV5-1 to TRBJ2-7; TRBD1 matches 9 bases. The germline CDR1 and CDR2 sequences are SGHRS and YFSETQ. This CDR3 contains 15 residues. V lost 4 bases, J lost 4 bases, and 9 bases stayed unmatched. The CDR3 protein is CASSATTGGDYEQYF. The CDR3 DNA sequence: TGCGCCAGCAGCGCAACGACAGGGGGGGATTACGAGCAGTACTTC.

This rearrangement joins TRBV27 to TRBJ2-7; no definite D call. The CDR3 extends over 14 amino acids. Germline V gene sequence: CDR1 MNHEY, CDR2 SMNVEV (reference sequence). Trimming shortened V by 5 bases and J by 7 bases, and 18 bases separated the two germline ends. The CDR3 DNA follows: TGTGCCAGCAGTCATTTTGCCCGCGGAAGGGAGCAGTACTTC. It codes for CASSHFARGREQYF.

In DNA form, the CDR3 reads TGTGCCAGCAGCTTAGAGGGACAGGCGCATCCACGGTTTTTAGATACGCAGTATTTT. This gives the protein CASSLEGQAHPRFLDTQYF. The chain carries TRBV7-3 and TRBJ2-3, with 8 bases lining up with TRBD1. J lost 5 bases, V lost 2 bases, and 18 bases had no gene match. The germline CDR1 and CDR2 sequences are SGHTA and FQGTGA. This CDR3 has 19 residues.

The genes are TRBV6-5 and TRBJ1-5; D remains unclear. The germline V gene has CDR1 MNHEY and CDR2 SVGAGI. V was shortened by 8 bases and J by 3 bases, with 11 bases between the two germline ends. This CDR3 has 13 residues. The CDR3 protein is CASYNSPNQPQHF. DNA of the CDR3: TGTGCCAGCTATAACAGCCCCAATCAGCCCCAGCATTTT.

The CDR3 spells CATSRPGQDSYEQYF. The CDR3 DNA is TGTGCCACCAGCAGACCGGGACAGGATTCCTACGAGCAGTACTTC. V is TRBV15 and J is TRBJ2-7; TRBD1 agrees at 8 bases. Germline V lookup: CDR1 LNHNV, CDR2 YYDKDF (reference sequence). CDR3 length: 15 residues. The junction had 4 bases not matched to a gene; V was cut back by 2 bases and J by 1 base.

The rearrangement links TRBV3-1 (or the pseudogene TRBV3-2) to TRBJ2-7, with 8 bases aligning to TRBD2. Germline assignment: CDR1 LGHDT and CDR2 YNNKEL (reference sequence). CDR3 length: 15 amino acids. With 4 bases clipped from V and 0 bases from J, the junction kept 5 bases outside the gene matches. CDR3 DNA: TGTGCCAGCAGCCCGGGGGGGACTAGCTCCTACGAGCAGTACTTC. Encoded protein: CASSPGGTSSYEQYF.

This chain connects TRBV7-3 to TRBJ2-1; 7 nucleotides agree with TRBD2. CDR1 is SGHTA and CDR2 is FQGTGA in the germline V gene. J was trimmed by 9 bases and V by 0 bases; bases with no gene match: 8. The length of the CDR3 is 15 residues. CDR3 sequence reads: CASSLTQDSGGEQFF. CDR3 nucleotides: TGTGCCAGCAGCTTAACGCAGGATTCGGGGGGTGAGCAGTTCTTC.

The J gene is TRBJ2-1, the V gene TRBV10-1; TRBD2 aligns across 8 bases. Germline CDR1 WNHNN, CDR2 SYGVQD (reference sequence). The V segment lost 3 bases and the J segment 2 bases; nucleotides outside the gene matches: 6. There are 16 residues in the CDR3. CDR3 residues: CASSELPGGTYNEQFF. The CDR3 DNA follows: TGCGCCAGCAGTGAACTGCCGGGAGGGACCTACAATGAGCAGTTCTTC.

The CDR3 loop is CASSFSQGVETQYF. DNA for the CDR3: TGTGCCAGCAGCTTTTCACAGGGGGTTGAGACCCAGTACTTC. This chain links TRBV7-9 with TRBJ2-5; 8 nucleotides align to TRBD1. The CDR3 runs to 14 residues. V was clipped by 3 bases and J by 5 bases; unmatched bases: 5. Germline lookup yields CDR1 SEHNR and CDR2 FQNEAQ (reference sequence). Together with reference TRBV7-9 and TRBJ2-5, the CDR3 gives the full variable domain: DTGVSQNPRHKITKRGQNVTFRCDPISEHNRLYWYRQTLGQGPEFLTYFQNEAQLEKSRLLSDRFSAERPKGSFSTLEIQRTEQGDSAMYLCASSFSQGVETQYFGPGTRLLVL.

The V call is TRBV28, the J call TRBJ1-1, with D possibly matching TRBD1 (5 bases). This CDR3 has 14 residues. Germline CDR1 reads MDHEN; CDR2 reads SYDVKM. V lost 3 bases, J lost 6 bases, and 14 bases lay in between. CDR3 in amino acids: CASSFRGGFSEAFF. The CDR3 DNA reads TGTGCCAGCAGTTTTAGGGGCGGTTTTTCTGAAGCTTTCTTT.

The V gene is TRBV3-1 (or the pseudogene TRBV3-2), the J gene TRBJ1-2; TRBD1 agrees at 7 bases. The CDR3 is made up of 13 amino acids. Trimming cost V 3 bases and J 4 bases; bases outside gene matches: 2. Germline V gene lookup returns CDR1 LGHDT and CDR2 YNNKEL (reference sequence). CDR3 sequence reads: CASSQGQTYGYTF. In DNA, the CDR3 is TGTGCCAGCAGCCAGGGACAGACCTATGGCTACACCTTC.